Presented here are 10 T cell receptor beta chains from one specimen sequenced in a study of T cells in Graves' hyperthyroidism and ophthalmopathy. The TCR beta CDR3 regions underwent amplification using RNA transcripts as the source. HTBI primers were employed in a first-round RT-PCR of the TCR CDR3. From the multiplex PCR reads, TCRdb called clonotypes with MiXCR, one entry per CDR3 protein. The repertoire has 550,000 to 850,000 distinct CDR3 sequences, approximately 19% of them found once; the top ten carry around 17%. The source material was blood. Receptors were obtained from a woman aged 50 to 60 with Graves' hyperthyroidism that later progressed to Graves' ophthalmopathy.

This clonotype showed up many times. The CDR3 DNA reads as TGTGCCAGCAGCCGGAATATCGGCGGACAGGGGGCGAACTATGGCTACACCTTC. It codes for CASSRNIGGQGANYGYTF. The gene calls are TRBV11-2 and TRBJ1-2; TRBD1 aligns across 11 bases. This CDR3 is 18 amino acids long. V gave up 5 bases and J gave up 2 bases; unmatched junction bases: 13. Germline V gives CDR1 SGHAT, CDR2 FQNNGV. The full variable domain, completed using reference TRBV11-2 and TRBJ1-2, is EAGVAQSPRYKIIEKRQSVAFWCNPISGHATLYWYQQILGQGPKLLIQFQNNGVVDDSQLPKDRFSAERLKGVDSTLKIQPAKLEDSAVYLCASSRNIGGQGANYGYTFGSGTRLTVV.

With regard to this clonotype: Since a much larger clone is just one base distant, this may be a read error. The genes are TRBV30 and TRBJ2-5; D gene uncertain. The CDR3 consists of 10 residues. CDR1 is GTSNPN and CDR2 is SVGIG in the germline V gene (reference sequence). V was shortened by 5 bases and J by 10 bases, with 11 bases between the two germline ends. The CDR3 loop is CAWGEAVQYF. CDR3 DNA sequence: TGTGCCTGGGGTGAGGCGGTCCAGTACTTC.

The V call is TRBV4-1, the J call TRBJ1-3; TRBD1 might be the D (5 bases). The CDR3 length is 18 residues. Germline loops: CDR1 MGHRA, CDR2 YSYEKL. V lost 1 base, J lost 3 bases, and 19 bases lay in between. CDR3 coding DNA: TGCGCCAGCAGCCAAGTCCGTCAGGGTGGAGACGGTGGAAACACCATATATTTT. It yields the protein CASSQVRQGGDGGNTIYF.

In regard to this clonotype: Possible read error: a much larger clone is one base away. The CDR3 reads CASSFEGYHEQYF. CDR3 coding DNA: TGTGCCAGCAGTTTTGAGGGGTACCACGAGCAGTACTTC. V is TRBV28 and J is TRBJ2-7; either TRBD1 or TRBD2 may supply D (5 bases each). The CDR3 loop spans 13 amino acids. The V and J ends lost 3 bases and 5 bases respectively, with 11 bases between them. The germline V gene has CDR1 MDHEN and CDR2 SYDVKM.

The chain has TRBV12-3 or TRBV12-4 and TRBJ1-5; 7 nucleotides align to TRBD1. The V and J ends lost 4 bases and 0 bases, in that order; junction bases with no gene match: 6. The CDR3 has 16 residues. This CDR3 reads CASSSPDRYSNQPQHF. CDR3 coding DNA: TGTGCCAGCAGTTCCCCGGACAGGTATAGCAATCAGCCCCAGCATTTT.

V and J are TRBV15 and TRBJ1-1, with D unclear. Looked up from germline, CDR1 is LNHNV and CDR2 is YYDKDF (reference sequence). The length of the CDR3 is 13 residues. The V gene lost 3 bases and the J gene lost 1 base, with 6 bases spanning the gap. CDR3: CATSSQQNTEAFF. The DNA for the CDR3 is TGTGCCACCAGCAGTCAGCAGAACACTGAAGCTTTCTTT.

This clonotype was counted many times. The chain couples TRBV7-2 to TRBJ1-2; possibly TRBD1 for D (6 bases). The CDR3 totals 15 residues. V lost 0 bases and J 4 bases, leaving 12 bases between the germline ends. The germline V gene encodes CDR1 SGHTA and CDR2 FQGNSA. The chain's CDR3 is CASSLAGGNGYGYTF. The CDR3 DNA sequence: TGTGCCAGCAGCTTAGCCGGGGGCAATGGCTATGGCTACACCTTC.

This clonotype was detected ten times or more. This chain joins TRBV2 and TRBJ1-1; 7 bases are shared with TRBD1. The CDR3 has 16 amino acids. Germline CDR1 SNHLY, CDR2 FYNNEI. The junction had 8 bases not matched to a gene; V was cut back by 4 bases and J by 0 bases. CDR3 loop: CASSGGTDVMNTEAFF. In nucleotides, the CDR3 is TGTGCCAGCAGTGGTGGGACAGACGTCATGAACACTGAAGCTTTCTTT. Full variable domain (missing parts from reference TRBV2 and TRBJ1-1): EPEVTQTPSHQVTQMGQEVILRCVPISNHLYFYWYRQILGQKVEFLVSFYNNEISEKSEIFDDQFSVERPDGSNFTLKIRSTKLEDSAMYFCASSGGTDVMNTEAFFGQGTRLTVV.

The chain combines TRBV7-8 with TRBJ2-7, with 8 nucleotides matching TRBD1. This CDR3 has 18 amino acids. J gave up 0 bases and V 7 bases, and 17 bases lay outside the gene matches. CDR1 SGHVS and CDR2 FQNEAQ come from the germline V gene. CDR3 sequence: CASNFRDRPIRGSYEQYF. The CDR3 DNA reads TGTGCCAGCAACTTCCGGGACAGGCCTATTAGGGGCTCCTACGAGCAGTACTTC.

This clonotype was found a few times. The chain carries TRBV15 and TRBJ2-5; 7 bases fit TRBD1. CDR1 and CDR2 from the germline V gene are LNHNV and YYDKDF (reference sequence). The CDR3 sequence is 15 residues long. With 5 bases clipped from V and 4 bases from J, the junction kept 10 bases outside the gene matches. In DNA form, the CDR3 reads TGTGCCACCAGCGGAGGCTCCGGGACAGTAGAGACCCAGTACTTC. Encoded protein: CATSGGSGTVETQYF.